What follows describes a single T cell receptor (beta chain). Its target is unknown. Lung cancer patients with chemo-refractory metastatic non-small-cell disease were given focal radiation plus CTLA-4 blockade with ipilimumab. This specimen comes from a study of radiotherapy plus CTLA-4 blockade in lung cancer. For the study at large: There were objective responses in 15% to 20% of patients, and approximately 30% had disease control. The study, taken as a whole, reports: Radiotherapy was combined with ipilimumab, and tumor-derived TCR clones then expanded in blood. Early blood T cell clone changes and increased post-radiation serum interferon-beta were reportedly the strongest response predictors.

Sequenced by immunoSEQ multiplex PCR; TCRdb stores in-frame clones only, minus some. The repertoire holds 77,000 or so clones, with 70% to 85% as singletons. The germline CDR1 and CDR2 sequences are MRHNA and SNTAGT. J was trimmed by 6 bases and V by 2 bases; bases with no gene match: 7. There are 14 residues in the CDR3. The TCR comes from a human donor with non-small cell lung cancer whose response to radiotherapy plus ipilimumab could not be evaluated. V is TRBV6-4 and J is TRBJ2-7; TRBD2 matches at 7 bases. The material sequenced was peripheral blood, taken from a patient treated with radiotherapy plus ipilimumab. The CDR3 spells CASSDPRTGGEQYF. As DNA, the CDR3 is TGTGCCAGCAGTGACCCTCGAACGGGGGGCGAGCAGTACTTC.